The entry that follows covers one T cell receptor (beta chain) sequence. Its antigen is unidentified. TCRdb reprocessed the RACE reads with MiXCR, giving one entry per CDR3 protein. The table has around 380,000 distinct CDR3 sequences, roughly 6% seen once. As to time point: pre-sensitization, week 0. Treatment reported: therapeutic diphenylcyclopropenone sensitization with weekly scalp DPC. Whole blood, unfractionated, served as the material for total RNA extraction. The sample comes from a study of human T cells and chemical hapten exposure. Study-wide results and caveats: Patch test score rose with PT1 expanded TCR count, significant at thresholds 8, 16 and 32, not 4. Large CDR3 similarity clusters arose significantly more often from expanded TCRs than from controls. Unchanged with DPC sensitization were TCRs above 1 in 1000 frequency.

V shed 4 bases and J shed 6 bases, with 10 bases lying between them. The CDR3 length is 13 residues. Germline assignment: CDR1 MDHEN and CDR2 SYDVKM. The receptor was isolated from a woman aged 18-35 years with alopecia areata. Some clones in this sample may be carry-over from other donors' samples. The sample in question was whole blood, obtained in connection with sensitization to the hapten diphenylcyclopropenone (DPC). The rearrangement joins TRBV28 to TRBJ1-5; TRBD1 might be the D (5 bases). CDR3 DNA: TGTGCCAGCAGTTCGCCAGGGACTCAGCCCCAGCATTTT. This translates into CASSSPGTQPQHF.